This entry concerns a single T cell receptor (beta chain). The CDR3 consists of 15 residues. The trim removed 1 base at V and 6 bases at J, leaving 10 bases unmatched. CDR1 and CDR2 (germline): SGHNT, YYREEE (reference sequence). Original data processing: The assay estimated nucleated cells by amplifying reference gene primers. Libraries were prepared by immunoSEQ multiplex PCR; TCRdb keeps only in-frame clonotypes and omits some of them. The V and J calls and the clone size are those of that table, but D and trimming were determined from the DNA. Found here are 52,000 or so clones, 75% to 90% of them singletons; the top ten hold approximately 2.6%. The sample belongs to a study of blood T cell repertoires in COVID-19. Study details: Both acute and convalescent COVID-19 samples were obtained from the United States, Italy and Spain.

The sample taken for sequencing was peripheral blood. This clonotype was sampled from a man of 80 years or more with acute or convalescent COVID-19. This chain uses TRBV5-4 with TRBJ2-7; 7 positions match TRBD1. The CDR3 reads CASSLTGEPLIEQYF. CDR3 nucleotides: TGTGCCAGCAGCTTGACAGGGGAGCCTCTAATCGAGCAGTACTTC.